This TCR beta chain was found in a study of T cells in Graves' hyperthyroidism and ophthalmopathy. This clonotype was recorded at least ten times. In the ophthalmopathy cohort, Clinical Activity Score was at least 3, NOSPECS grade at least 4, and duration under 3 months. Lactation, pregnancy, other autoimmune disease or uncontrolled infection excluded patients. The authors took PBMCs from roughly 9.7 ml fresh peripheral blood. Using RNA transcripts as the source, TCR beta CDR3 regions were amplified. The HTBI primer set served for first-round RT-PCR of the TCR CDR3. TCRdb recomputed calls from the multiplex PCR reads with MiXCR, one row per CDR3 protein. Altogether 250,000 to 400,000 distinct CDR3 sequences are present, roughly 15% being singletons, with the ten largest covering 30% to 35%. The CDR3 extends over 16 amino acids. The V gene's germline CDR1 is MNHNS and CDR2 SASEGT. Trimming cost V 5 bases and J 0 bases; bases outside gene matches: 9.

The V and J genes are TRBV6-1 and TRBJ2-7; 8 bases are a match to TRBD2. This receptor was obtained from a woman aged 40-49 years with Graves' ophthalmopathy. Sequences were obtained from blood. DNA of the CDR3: TGTGCCAGCAGTTCGATAACTAGCGGCAGCTCCTACGAGCAGTACTTC. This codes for CASSSITSGSSYEQYF.